The T cell receptor beta chain under discussion was sequenced for a study of shared clonotypes between healthy human individuals. V shed 7 bases and J shed 3 bases, with 13 bases lying between them. The CDR3 is 13 residues long. Germline CDR1 reads MDHEN; CDR2 reads SYDVKM. Data came from immunoSEQ multiplex PCR; TCRdb stores just in-frame clones and leaves some out. The sample shows about 1.5 million clones, roughly 96% of them seen only once. The TCR sequence derives from a young man in good health. The chain combines TRBV28 with TRBJ2-7; D remains unclear. Sample: naive CD4+ T cells sorted from blood. The subset denotes: CD45RA+ positively selected. CDR3 sequence: CASKGPFGYEQYF. In DNA, the CDR3 is TGTGCCAGCAAAGGGCCTTTCGGCTACGAGCAGTACTTC.